This T cell receptor beta chain was identified in a study of blood T cell repertoires in COVID-19. About the study: Some COVID-19 samples were acute and others convalescent; all came from the United States, Italy and Spain. PBMCs, B-cell-depleted T cells, or T cells were the source of the cDNA or gDNA that made up the material.

The CDR3 consists of 15 residues. Germline loops: CDR1 SNHLY, CDR2 FYNNEI. After removal of 7 bases from V and 0 bases from J, the junction contained 6 bases not matched to a gene. Methods used by the authors: Estimation of nucleated cell counts relied on the amplification of reference gene primers. Only in-frame clones appear in the TCRdb table, and some are missing; sequencing was by immunoSEQ multiplex PCR. The DNA gave D and trimming, while V, J and clone size come from that table. This table has 61,000 or so clones, around nine tenths appearing once. The chain uses TRBV2 and TRBJ2-5; 9 nucleotides match TRBD2. The clonotype comes from a woman of 80 years or more with active COVID-19. Sequences were obtained from peripheral blood. CDR3 sequence reads: CASKRGLAYQETQYF. CDR3 in DNA: TGTGCCAGCAAGAGAGGACTAGCGTACCAAGAGACCCAGTACTTC.